Below, 18 T cell receptor beta chains from the same sample are listed, as sequenced in a study of CD8 T cells in cerebrospinal fluid in Alzheimer's disease. TCRdb re-called the 10x single-cell sequencing reads and shows each CDR3 protein once, DNA omitted. The sample holds over a thousand distinct CDR3 sequences. Sequenced: cerebrospinal fluid. The receptors were sampled from a human donor with Parkinson's disease.

The chain links TRBV9 to TRBJ2-5. The V gene's germline CDR1 is SGDLS and CDR2 YYNGEE. The CDR3 consists of 15 residues. This CDR3 reads CASSVDAQYQETQYF.

This clonotype shows up as medium-sized by frequency. The chain carries TRBV10-3 and TRBJ2-1; TCRdb outputs TRBD2, but without DNA this stays unchecked. CDR1 and CDR2 (germline): ENHRY, SYGVKD. There are 15 residues in the CDR3. Here the CDR3 reads CANRPGTSGNNEQFF.

This clonotype is medium-sized by frequency. V gene TRBV14 combines with J gene TRBJ2-1; checking the TCRdb D call of TRBD1 is not possible without DNA. The germline CDR1 and CDR2 sequences are SGHDN and FVKESK. The CDR3 is 18 residues long. The CDR3 is CASSPQPGQGLGRNEQFF.

This clonotype is identified as medium-sized (0.01 to 0.1%) from frequency. The chain joins TRBV5-1 to TRBJ2-3; as DNA is missing, the TRBD2 call by TCRdb cannot be tested. Germline V lookup: CDR1 SGHRS, CDR2 YFSETQ. The CDR3 totals 14 residues. The CDR3 is CASSSSGRTDTQYF.

This clonotype ranks as medium-sized in terms of frequency. CDR3 sequence: CASRQQGQETQYF. This rearrangement joins TRBV28 to TRBJ2-5; absent DNA, TCRdb's TRBD1 call cannot be checked. CDR1 and CDR2 (germline): MDHEN, SYDVKM. CDR3 length: 13 amino acids.

This clonotype is medium-sized (0.01 to 0.1%) by frequency. The chain recombines TRBV4-2 with TRBJ1-2; TCRdb proposes TRBD1, but this gene call is untestable without DNA. The CDR3 length is 16 residues. Germline V gene lookup returns CDR1 LGHNA and CDR2 YNFKEQ. This chain's CDR3 is CASRSQGLTGNYGYTF.

This clonotype registers medium-sized by frequency. This chain links TRBV20-1 with TRBJ2-5; TCRdb outputs TRBD1, but without DNA this stays unchecked. The CDR3 loop spans 14 amino acids. CDR1 is DFQATT, CDR2 SNEGSKA, per germline (reference sequence). The chain's CDR3 is CSALSGTAEETQYF.

This clonotype is medium-sized (0.01 to 0.1%) by frequency. The V gene is TRBV7-8, the J gene TRBJ2-3; TCRdb returns TRBD2, unconfirmable since there is no DNA. This CDR3 is built from 14 residues. CDR1 is SGHVS and CDR2 is FQNEAQ in the germline V gene. CDR3: CASSLRETERTQYF.

Considering frequency, this clonotype is medium-sized. J is TRBJ2-3 and V is TRBV5-1; no DNA is available, so the TRBD2 call from TCRdb remains unchecked. CDR1 is SGHRS and CDR2 is YFSETQ in the germline V gene. This CDR3 region has 16 residues. This chain's CDR3 is CASSTQLAGTTDTQYF.

This clonotype ranks as medium-sized in terms of frequency. The CDR3 region is CASSQGLGADNYGYTF. The chain couples TRBV4-2 to TRBJ1-2. The length of the CDR3 is 16 residues. The germline gives CDR1 LGHNA, CDR2 YNFKEQ.

In terms of frequency, this clonotype is medium-sized (0.01 to 0.1%). The rearrangement joins TRBV6-6 to TRBJ2-3; TCRdb gives TRBD2 as the D gene, but with no DNA this cannot be confirmed. The CDR3 loop spans 13 amino acids. Looked up from germline, CDR1 is MNHNY and CDR2 is SVGAGI (reference sequence). CDR3 protein: CASIPAGSDTQYF.

The chain couples TRBV6-6 to TRBJ1-1; the TCRdb D gene call, TRBD1, has no DNA to confirm it. Germline assignment: CDR1 MNHNY and CDR2 SVGAGI (reference sequence). The CDR3 runs 12 residues. The CDR3 sequence is CASRPDRGRAFF.

This chain uses TRBV5-1 with TRBJ2-7; the TCRdb D gene call, TRBD1, has no DNA to confirm it. The CDR3 has 15 residues. Germline V gives CDR1 SGHRS, CDR2 YFSETQ. The CDR3 region is CASSEADRGVSEQYF.

This clonotype counts as large by frequency. The genes are TRBV10-2 and TRBJ2-7; the TRBD2 assignment by TCRdb is unverifiable without DNA. CDR1 WSHSY and CDR2 SAAADI come from the germline V gene. The CDR3 is 15 amino acids. CDR3: CASSEGRELSNEQYF.

Its frequency marks this clonotype as large. This rearrangement joins TRBV11-3 to TRBJ2-1; TCRdb returns TRBD1, unconfirmable since there is no DNA. CDR1 is SGHNT, CDR2 YENEEA, per germline. CDR3 length: 15 amino acids. CDR3 loop: CASSSRGRESSEQFF.

This clonotype is identified as medium-sized from frequency. The chain combines TRBV9 with TRBJ2-5; checking the TCRdb D call of TRBD1 is not possible without DNA. This CDR3 comprises 15 residues. Germline lookup yields CDR1 SGDLS and CDR2 YYNGEE. CDR3 protein: CASSPRGGYQETQYF.

Judged by frequency, this clonotype is medium-sized. CDR3 in amino acids: CSVRKGTSGGADEQYF. The V call is TRBV29-1, the J call TRBJ2-7; TCRdb picks TRBD2, but there is no DNA to check that call. Germline assignment: CDR1 SQVTM and CDR2 ANQGSEA. This CDR3 is 16 amino acids long.

This clonotype is called medium-sized based on its frequency. The gene calls are TRBV7-6 and TRBJ2-1; there is no DNA to check the TCRdb D call of TRBD2. The CDR3 has 17 amino acids. Germline assignment: CDR1 SGHVS and CDR2 FNYEAQ. The CDR3 loop is CASSPTPVAEPYNEQFF.